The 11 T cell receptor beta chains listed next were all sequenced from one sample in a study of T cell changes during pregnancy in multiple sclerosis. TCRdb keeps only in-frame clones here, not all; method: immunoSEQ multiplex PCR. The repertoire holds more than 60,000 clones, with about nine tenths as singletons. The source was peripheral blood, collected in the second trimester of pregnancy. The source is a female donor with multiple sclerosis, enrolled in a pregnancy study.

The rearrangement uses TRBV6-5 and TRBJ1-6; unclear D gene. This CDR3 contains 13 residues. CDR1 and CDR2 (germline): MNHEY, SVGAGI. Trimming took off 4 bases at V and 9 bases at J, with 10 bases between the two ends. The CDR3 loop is CASSSEVASPLHF. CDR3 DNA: TGTGCCAGCAGTTCCGAGGTAGCTTCACCCCTCCACTTT.

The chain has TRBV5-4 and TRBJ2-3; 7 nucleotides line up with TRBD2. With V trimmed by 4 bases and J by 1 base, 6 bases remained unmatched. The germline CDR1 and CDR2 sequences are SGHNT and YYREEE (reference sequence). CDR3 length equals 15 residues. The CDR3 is CASSPAGEGTDTQYF. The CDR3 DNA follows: TGTGCCAGCAGCCCCGCGGGAGAGGGCACAGATACGCAGTATTTT.

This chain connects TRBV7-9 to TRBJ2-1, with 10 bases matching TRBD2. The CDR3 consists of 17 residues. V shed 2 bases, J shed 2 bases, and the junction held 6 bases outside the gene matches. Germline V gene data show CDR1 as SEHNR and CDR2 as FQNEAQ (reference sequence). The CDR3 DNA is TGTGCCAGCAGCTTACCCAGACTAGCGGGTGCCTACAATGAGCAGTTCTTC. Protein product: CASSLPRLAGAYNEQFF.

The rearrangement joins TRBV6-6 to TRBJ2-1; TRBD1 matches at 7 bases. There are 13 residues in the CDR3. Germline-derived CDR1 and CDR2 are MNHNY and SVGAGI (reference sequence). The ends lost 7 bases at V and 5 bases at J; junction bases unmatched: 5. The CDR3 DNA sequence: TGTGCCAGCAAGGGACAGACCAACAATGAGCAGTTCTTC. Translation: CASKGQTNNEQFF.

CDR3 DNA sequence: TGTGCCAGCAGCTTAGGAGCGGGAGGCGAAGAGACCCAGTACTTC. Translated, it gives CASSLGAGGEETQYF. The V and J genes are TRBV13 and TRBJ2-5; 9 positions agree with TRBD2. The germline V gene encodes CDR1 PRHDT and CDR2 FYEKMQ (reference sequence). The CDR3 is 15 residues long. With 0 bases clipped from V and 3 bases from J, the junction kept 2 bases outside the gene matches.

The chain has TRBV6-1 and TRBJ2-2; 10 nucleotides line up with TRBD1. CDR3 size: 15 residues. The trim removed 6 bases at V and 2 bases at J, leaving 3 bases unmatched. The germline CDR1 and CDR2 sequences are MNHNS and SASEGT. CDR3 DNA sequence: TGTGCCAGCAGAGGGGACAGGGGTAACACCGGGGAGCTGTTTTTT. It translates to CASRGDRGNTGELFF.

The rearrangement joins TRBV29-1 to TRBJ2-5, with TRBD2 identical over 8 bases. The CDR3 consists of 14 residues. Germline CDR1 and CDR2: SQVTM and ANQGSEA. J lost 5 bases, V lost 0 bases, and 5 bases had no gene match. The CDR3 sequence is CSVEDEREWETQYF. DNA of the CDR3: TGCAGCGTTGAAGACGAGCGGGAGTGGGAGACCCAGTACTTC.

Here the CDR3 reads CASRDTINQPQHF. For the CDR3, the DNA is TGTGCCAGCAGGGACACCATCAATCAGCCCCAGCATTTT. This chain uses TRBV2 with TRBJ1-5; tentative D call: TRBD1 (5 bases). CDR1 and CDR2 from the germline V gene are SNHLY and FYNNEI. This CDR3 spans 13 amino acids. V was pared by 6 bases and J by 3 bases, with 9 bases between.

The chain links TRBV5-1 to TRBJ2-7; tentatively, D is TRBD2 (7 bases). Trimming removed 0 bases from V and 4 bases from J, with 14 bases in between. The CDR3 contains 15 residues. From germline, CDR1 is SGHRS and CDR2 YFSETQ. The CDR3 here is CASSLDGGGPYEQYF. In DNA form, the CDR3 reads TGCGCCAGCAGCTTGGATGGGGGGGGGCCTTACGAGCAGTACTTC.

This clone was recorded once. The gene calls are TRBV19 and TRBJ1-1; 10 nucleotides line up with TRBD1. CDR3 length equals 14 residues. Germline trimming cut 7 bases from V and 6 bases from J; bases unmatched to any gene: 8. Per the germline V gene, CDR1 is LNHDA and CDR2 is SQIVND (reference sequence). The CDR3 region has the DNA TGTGCCAGTACCCCGGGACAGGGGCTGCCTGAAGCTTTCTTT. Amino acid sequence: CASTPGQGLPEAFF.

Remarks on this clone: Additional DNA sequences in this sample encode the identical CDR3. CDR3 bases: TGCAGTGCTAGATACTACAATGAGCAGTTCTTC. Translated: CSARYYNEQFF. This rearrangement joins TRBV20-1 to TRBJ2-1; D is ambiguous. The length of the CDR3 is 11 residues. Trimming left V 2 bases short and J 3 bases short, with 2 bases between. The V gene's germline CDR1 is DFQATT and CDR2 SNEGSKA (reference sequence).